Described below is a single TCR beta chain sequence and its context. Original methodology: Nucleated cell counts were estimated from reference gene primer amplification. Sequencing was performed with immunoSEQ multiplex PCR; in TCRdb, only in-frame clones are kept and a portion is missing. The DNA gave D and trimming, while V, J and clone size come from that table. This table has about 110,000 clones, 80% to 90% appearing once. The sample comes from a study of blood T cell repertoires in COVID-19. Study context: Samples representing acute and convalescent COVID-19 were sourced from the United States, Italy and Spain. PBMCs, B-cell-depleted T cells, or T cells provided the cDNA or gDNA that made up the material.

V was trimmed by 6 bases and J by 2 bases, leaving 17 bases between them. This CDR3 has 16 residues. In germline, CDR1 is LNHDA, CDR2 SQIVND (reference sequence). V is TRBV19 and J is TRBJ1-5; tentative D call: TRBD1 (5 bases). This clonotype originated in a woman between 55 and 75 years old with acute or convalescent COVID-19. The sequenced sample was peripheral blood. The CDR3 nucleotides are TGTGCCAGTAGGTCCGCAGGGTCCCCGGGCAATCAGCCCCAGCATTTT. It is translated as CASRSAGSPGNQPQHF.